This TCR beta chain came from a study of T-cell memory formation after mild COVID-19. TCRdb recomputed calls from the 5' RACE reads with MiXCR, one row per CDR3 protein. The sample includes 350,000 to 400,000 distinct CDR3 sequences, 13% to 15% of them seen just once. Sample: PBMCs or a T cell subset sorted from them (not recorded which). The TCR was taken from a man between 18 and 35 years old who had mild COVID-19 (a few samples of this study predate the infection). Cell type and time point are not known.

The chain's CDR3 is CASSLELAGYNEQFF. DNA of the CDR3: TGCGCCAGCAGCTTGGAACTAGCGGGGTACAATGAGCAGTTCTTC. J is TRBJ2-1 and V is TRBV5-1, with 10 bases matching TRBD2. Trimming at V came to 0 bases and at J to 4 bases, leaving 1 base not matched to a gene. CDR1 and CDR2 (germline): SGHRS, YFSETQ. The length of the CDR3 is 15 residues.